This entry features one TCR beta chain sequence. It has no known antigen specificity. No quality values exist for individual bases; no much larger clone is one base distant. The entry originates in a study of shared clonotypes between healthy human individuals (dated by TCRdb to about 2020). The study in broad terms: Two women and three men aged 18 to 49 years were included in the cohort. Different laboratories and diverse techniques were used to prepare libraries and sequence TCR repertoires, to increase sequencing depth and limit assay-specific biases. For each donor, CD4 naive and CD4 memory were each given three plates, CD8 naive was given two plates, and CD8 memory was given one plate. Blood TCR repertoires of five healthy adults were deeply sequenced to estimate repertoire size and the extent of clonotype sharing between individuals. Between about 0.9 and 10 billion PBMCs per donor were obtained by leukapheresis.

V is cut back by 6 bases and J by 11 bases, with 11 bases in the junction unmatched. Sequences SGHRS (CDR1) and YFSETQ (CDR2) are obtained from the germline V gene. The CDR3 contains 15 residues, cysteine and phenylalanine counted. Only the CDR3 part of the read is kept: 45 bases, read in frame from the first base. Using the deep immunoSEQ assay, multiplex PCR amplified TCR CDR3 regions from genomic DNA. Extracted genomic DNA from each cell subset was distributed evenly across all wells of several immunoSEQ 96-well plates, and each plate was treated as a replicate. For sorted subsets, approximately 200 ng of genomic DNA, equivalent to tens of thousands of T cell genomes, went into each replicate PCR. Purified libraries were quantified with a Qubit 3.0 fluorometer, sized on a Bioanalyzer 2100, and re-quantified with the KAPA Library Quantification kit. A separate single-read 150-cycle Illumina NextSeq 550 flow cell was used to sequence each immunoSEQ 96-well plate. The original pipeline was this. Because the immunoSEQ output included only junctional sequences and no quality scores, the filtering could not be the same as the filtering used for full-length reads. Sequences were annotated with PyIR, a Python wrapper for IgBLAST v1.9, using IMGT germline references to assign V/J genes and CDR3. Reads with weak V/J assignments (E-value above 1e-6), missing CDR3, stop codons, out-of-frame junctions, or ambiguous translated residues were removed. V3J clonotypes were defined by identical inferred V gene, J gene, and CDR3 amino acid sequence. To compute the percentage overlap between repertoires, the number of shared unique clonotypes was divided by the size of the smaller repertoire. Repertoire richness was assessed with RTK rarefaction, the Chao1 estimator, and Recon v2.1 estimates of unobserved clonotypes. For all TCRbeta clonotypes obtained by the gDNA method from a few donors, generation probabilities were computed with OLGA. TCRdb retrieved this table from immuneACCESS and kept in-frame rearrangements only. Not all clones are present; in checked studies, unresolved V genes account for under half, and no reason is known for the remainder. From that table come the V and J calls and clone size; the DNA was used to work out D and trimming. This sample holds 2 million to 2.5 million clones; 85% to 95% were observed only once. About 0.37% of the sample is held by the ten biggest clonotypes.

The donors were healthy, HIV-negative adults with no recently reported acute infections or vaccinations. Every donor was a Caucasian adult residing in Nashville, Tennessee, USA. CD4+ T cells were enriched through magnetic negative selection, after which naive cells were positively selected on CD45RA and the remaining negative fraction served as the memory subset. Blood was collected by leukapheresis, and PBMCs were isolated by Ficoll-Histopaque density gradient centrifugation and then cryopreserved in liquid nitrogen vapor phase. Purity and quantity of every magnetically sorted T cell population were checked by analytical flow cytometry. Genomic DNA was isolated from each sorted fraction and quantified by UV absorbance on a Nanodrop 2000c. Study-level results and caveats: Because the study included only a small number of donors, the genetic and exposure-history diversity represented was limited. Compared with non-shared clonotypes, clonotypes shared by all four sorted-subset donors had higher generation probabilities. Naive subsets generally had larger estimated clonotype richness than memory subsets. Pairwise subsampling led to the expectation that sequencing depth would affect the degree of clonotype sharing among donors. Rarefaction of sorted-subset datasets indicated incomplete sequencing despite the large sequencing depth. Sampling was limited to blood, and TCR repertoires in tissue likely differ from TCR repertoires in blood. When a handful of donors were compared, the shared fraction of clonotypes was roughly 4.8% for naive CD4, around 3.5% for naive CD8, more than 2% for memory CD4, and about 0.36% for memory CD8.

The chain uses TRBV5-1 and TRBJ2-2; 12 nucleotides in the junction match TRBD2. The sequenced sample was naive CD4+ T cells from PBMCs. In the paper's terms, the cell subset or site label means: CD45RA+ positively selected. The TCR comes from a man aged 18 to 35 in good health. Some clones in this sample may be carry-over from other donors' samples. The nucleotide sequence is TGCGCCAGCAATCTCCTAGCGGGAGGGGCAAAAGAGCTGTTTTTT. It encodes CASNLLAGGAKELFF. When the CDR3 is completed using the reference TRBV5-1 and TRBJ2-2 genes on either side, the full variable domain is KAGVTQTPRYLIKTRGQQVTLSCSPISGHRSVSWYQQTPGQGLQFLFEYFSETQRNKGNFPGRFSGRQFSNSRSEMNVSTLELGDSALYLCASNLLAGGAKELFFGEGSRLTVL.